Listed here are 32 T cell receptor beta chains from one sample, sequenced in a study of blood T cell repertoires in COVID-19. Generated by immunoSEQ multiplex PCR, the TCRdb table keeps only in-frame clones and is missing some. This table has about 300,000 clones, more than 70% appearing once. The sample consisted of peripheral blood. Every receptor here comes from a woman in her 30s with COVID-19, enrolled during active disease.

The V and J genes are TRBV7-8 and TRBJ2-1; 9 bases fit TRBD1. The germline V gene encodes CDR1 SGHVS and CDR2 FQNEAQ. The CDR3 contains 15 residues. Losses at the gene ends were 1 base for V and 9 bases for J; bases not matched to a gene: 7. CDR3 coding DNA: TGTGCCAGCAGCTTAGAAGGACAGGGGTCAGGTGAGCAGTTCTTC. Amino acids: CASSLEGQGSGEQFF.

This clone was recorded a few times. The chain joins TRBV29-1 to TRBJ2-7, with 11 bases identical to TRBD1. The ends lost 7 bases at V and 4 bases at J; junction bases unmatched: 9. Germline V gene sequence: CDR1 SQVTM, CDR2 ANQGSEA. This CDR3 has 14 residues. The CDR3 DNA sequence: TGCAGCGCGAGAGCCGGGACAGGGGGTTACGAGCAGTACTTC. This codes for CSARAGTGGYEQYF.

The chain uses TRBV7-9 and TRBJ1-1; D possibly corresponds to TRBD1 (5 bases). V was trimmed by 4 bases and J by 0 bases, leaving 12 bases between them. Per the germline V gene, CDR1 is SEHNR and CDR2 is FQNEAQ (reference sequence). The length of the CDR3 is 15 residues. DNA of the CDR3: TGTGCCAGCAGCTCCCCTGGGGGGGTGAACACTGAAGCTTTCTTT. It is translated as CASSSPGGVNTEAFF.

The chain couples TRBV2 to TRBJ1-1; D is perhaps TRBD1 (5 bases). V lost 5 bases and J lost 13, with 8 bases in between. The CDR3 is 9 residues long. Germline V CDR1 and CDR2: SNHLY, FYNNEI. CDR3: CASSRRGFF. In DNA, the CDR3 is TGTGCCAGCAGTCGTAGGGGTTTCTTT. The whole variable domain, remainder taken from reference TRBV2 and TRBJ1-1, is EPEVTQTPSHQVTQMGQEVILRCVPISNHLYFYWYRQILGQKVEFLVSFYNNEISEKSEIFDDQFSVERPDGSNFTLKIRSTKLEDSAMYFCASSRRGFFGQGTRLTVV.

The V and J genes are TRBV3-1 (or the pseudogene TRBV3-2) and TRBJ1-1; D is uncertain. CDR1 and CDR2 (germline): LGHDT, YNNKEL (reference sequence). Trimming left V 3 bases short and J 2 bases short, with 4 bases between. This CDR3 comprises 12 residues. CDR3 DNA: TGTGCCAGCAGCCAGAGTAACACTGAAGCTTTCTTT. Translated: CASSQSNTEAFF.

In DNA, the CDR3 is TGTGCCAGCAGCTTTGGGCAGACTAACTATGGCTACACCTTC. It codes for CASSFGQTNYGYTF. The chain links TRBV7-9 to TRBJ1-2; D remains ambiguous. V was trimmed by 3 bases and J by 0 bases, leaving 8 bases between them. Germline V gene lookup returns CDR1 SEHNR and CDR2 FQNEAQ (reference sequence). CDR3 length equals 14 residues.

In its sample, this clone was seen a few times. V usage is TRBV28 and J usage is TRBJ1-5; D is unresolved. CDR1 and CDR2 from the germline V gene are MDHEN and SYDVKM. The CDR3 consists of 12 residues. Trimming took 6 bases from V and 3 from J, leaving 6 bases between them. CDR3 in DNA: TGTGCCAGCAGCCCTACCAATCAGCCCCAGCATTTT. Amino acids: CASSPTNQPQHF.

The gene calls are TRBV29-1 and TRBJ2-2; 7 bases are a match to TRBD1. Germline CDR1 SQVTM, CDR2 ANQGSEA. The CDR3 runs to 12 residues. V was pared by 5 bases and J by 6 bases, with 3 bases of the junction left unmatched. As DNA, the CDR3 is TGCAGCGTTTGGACAGGTGCCGGGGAGCTGTTTTTT. It translates to CSVWTGAGELFF.

V usage is TRBV12-5 and J usage is TRBJ2-3; 9 bases fit TRBD1. Germline V gene sequence: CDR1 LGHNT, CDR2 FRNRAP. J gave up 5 bases and V 4 bases, and 1 base lay outside the gene matches. This CDR3 has 13 residues. The CDR3 region has the DNA TGTGCTAGTGGTTCGACAGGGGGAGATACGCAGTATTTT. As protein: CASGSTGGDTQYF.

V and J are TRBV5-8 and TRBJ1-6; 8 bases match TRBD1. Unmatched junction bases numbered 6, after V lost 1 base and J lost 6 bases. CDR3 length: 16 residues. CDR1 is SGHTS, CDR2 YDEGEE, per germline. The CDR3 DNA follows: TGTGCCAGCAGCTTGTTTTTAGGACAGGGTAATTCACCCCTCCACTTT. This encodes CASSLFLGQGNSPLHF. Drawing the rest from reference TRBV5-8 and TRBJ1-6, the complete variable domain is EAGVTQSPTHLIKTRGQQATLRCSPISGHTSVYWYQQALGLGLQFLLWYDEGEERNRGNFPPRFSGRQFPNYSSELNVNALELEDSALYLCASSLFLGQGNSPLHFGNGTRLTVT.

The gene calls are TRBV6-1 and TRBJ1-2; D gene uncertain. Germline lookup yields CDR1 MNHNS and CDR2 SASEGT. This CDR3 has 13 amino acids. The ends were cut back, 1 base at V and 8 bases at J, with 11 bases in the middle. CDR3 nucleotides: TGTGCCAGCAGTGAAGGGTACGGGGTCGGCTACACCTTC. This translates into CASSEGYGVGYTF.

The chain has TRBV9 and TRBJ2-2; 11 nucleotides match TRBD2. The CDR3 contains 18 residues. Germline CDR1 and CDR2: SGDLS and YYNGEE. Trimming cost V 3 bases and J 1 base; bases outside gene matches: 8. CDR3 sequence: CASSARTSGPLNTGELFF. The CDR3 coding sequence is TGTGCCAGCAGCGCGAGGACTAGCGGGCCGTTGAACACCGGGGAGCTGTTTTTT.

This clone was seen a single time. As DNA, the CDR3 is TGTGCCAGTAGTAGACTACCAAGCGAATCGGCCCAGTACTTC. It yields the protein CASSRLPSESAQYF. The chain recombines TRBV19 with TRBJ2-5; weak D call: TRBD2 (5 bases). Trimming shortened V by 4 bases and J by 9 bases, and 18 bases separated the two germline ends. The CDR3 has 14 amino acids. The germline CDR1 and CDR2 sequences are LNHDA and SQIVND (reference sequence). The full variable domain, in which reference TRBV19 and TRBJ2-5 provide the parts outside the CDR3, is DGGITQSPKYLFRKEGQNVTLSCEQNLNHDAMYWYRQDPGQGLRLIYYSQIVNDFQKGDIAEGYSVSREKKESFPLTVTSAQKNPTAFYLCASSRLPSESAQYFGPGTRLLVL.

V and J are TRBV6-5 and TRBJ1-4; tentatively, D is TRBD1 (6 bases). Per the germline V gene, CDR1 is MNHEY and CDR2 is SVGAGI. V was clipped by 6 bases and J by 8 bases, with 16 bases between them. The CDR3 length is 14 residues. The CDR3 protein is CASSVSTGGEKLFF. The CDR3, as DNA: TGTGCCAGCAGCGTGTCGACAGGAGGCGAAAAACTGTTTTTT.

The chain combines TRBV14 with TRBJ1-2, with D maybe TRBD1 (6 bases). V lost 3 bases to trimming and J lost 7 bases, with 12 bases between them. Germline CDR1 and CDR2: SGHDN and FVKESK. CDR3 length: 13 amino acids. The DNA for the CDR3 is TGTGCCAGCAGCCATCAGTGGGGGCGTGGCTACACCTTC. Protein: CASSHQWGRGYTF.

The chain's CDR3 is CASSQAPDYGYTF. As DNA, the CDR3 is TGTGCCAGCAGCCAAGCGCCGGACTATGGCTACACCTTC. The chain combines TRBV14 with TRBJ1-2, with unresolved D. The CDR3 has 13 amino acids. The V end lost 1 base, the J end lost 3 bases, and 6 bases lay between the germline ends. From germline, CDR1 is SGHDN and CDR2 FVKESK. The full variable domain, completed using reference TRBV14 and TRBJ1-2, is EAGVTQFPSHSVIEKGQTVTLRCDPISGHDNLYWYRRVMGKEIKFLLHFVKESKQDESGMPNNRFLAERTGGTYSTLKVQPAELEDSGVYFCASSQAPDYGYTFGSGTRLTVV.

The chain links TRBV19 to TRBJ2-5, with 11 bases identical to TRBD1. CDR3 size: 15 residues. The ends lost 5 bases at V and 5 bases at J; junction bases unmatched: 7. CDR1 and CDR2 from the germline V gene are LNHDA and SQIVND (reference sequence). The CDR3, as DNA: TGTGCCAGTAGTTTCCGGACAGGGGGCATGGAGACCCAGTACTTC. Translating it yields CASSFRTGGMETQYF.

The chain links TRBV2 to TRBJ1-6, with D uncertain. The CDR3 runs 14 residues. CDR1 SNHLY and CDR2 FYNNEI come from the germline V gene. V shed 3 bases and J shed 4 bases, with 7 bases lying between them. This CDR3 reads CASSDRIYNSPLHF. The CDR3 DNA reads as TGTGCCAGCAGTGACAGGATTTATAATTCACCCCTCCACTTT.

In DNA, the CDR3 is TGCGCCAGCAGCCAAGGAGGCAGAGCTAACTATGGCTACACCTTC. This codes for CASSQGGRANYGYTF. This rearrangement joins TRBV4-1 to TRBJ1-2; D is unresolved. The V gene's germline CDR1 is MGHRA and CDR2 YSYEKL. V was cut by 1 base and J by 0 bases, with 9 bases left in between. The CDR3 is 15 amino acids.

The chain carries TRBV14 and TRBJ2-3; 13 bases line up with TRBD2. The V gene's germline CDR1 is SGHDN and CDR2 FVKESK. The CDR3 totals 18 residues. The junction had 9 bases not matched to a gene; V was cut back by 3 bases and J by 3 bases. DNA of the CDR3: TGTGCCAGCAGCCACCAACCGGGACTAGCGGGGACTACAGATACGCAGTATTTT. This encodes CASSHQPGLAGTTDTQYF.

This rearrangement joins TRBV5-1 to TRBJ2-7, with TRBD1 matching over 10 bases. Per germline, CDR1 SGHRS and CDR2 YFSETQ. Trimming took 3 bases from V and 5 from J; bases not matched to a gene: 5. The CDR3 extends over 14 amino acids. The CDR3, as DNA: TGCGCCAGCAGCTCCGGGACAGGGGACCACGAGCAGTACTTC. Its translation: CASSSGTGDHEQYF.

This clone showed up just a few times. The V call is TRBV7-2, the J call TRBJ2-7; D may be TRBD2 (6 bases). Trimming removed 5 bases from V and 6 bases from J, with 17 bases in between. The germline gives CDR1 SGHTA, CDR2 FQGNSA. There are 14 residues in the CDR3. The CDR3 nucleotides read TGTGCCAGCAGCCCCACCAGGGAGCGGGTCGAGCAGTACGTC. Its protein product is CASSPTRERVEQYV.

Points on this clone: Germline and junction disagree at one end, which may indicate a read error. This chain uses TRBV4-1 with TRBJ1-6, with 8 bases that match TRBD1. CDR1 is MGHRA, CDR2 YSYEKL, per germline. The CDR3 sequence is 15 residues long. In DNA, the CDR3 is TGCGCCAGCAGCCGCCTCCCGGACAGGGTTTCAACCCTCCACTTT. The encoded protein is CASSRLPDRVSTLHF.

The J gene is TRBJ2-3, the V gene TRBV11-3; TRBD1 is a possible D gene (6 bases). Germline-derived CDR1 and CDR2 are SGHNT and YENEEA. This CDR3 contains 16 residues. Trimming removed 1 base from V and 2 bases from J, with 13 bases in between. The DNA of the CDR3 is TGTGCCAGCAGCTTAGTTCAGGGGTCTTTCACAGATACGCAGTATTTT. Translated: CASSLVQGSFTDTQYF.

This clone has more than one count but fewer than ten. This chain connects TRBV2 to TRBJ1-6; D unclear. The CDR3 runs 17 residues. In germline, CDR1 is SNHLY, CDR2 FYNNEI. V lost 6 bases, J lost 4 bases, and 19 bases lay in between. The CDR3 is CASRKEGAAGYNSPLHF. In DNA form, the CDR3 reads TGTGCCAGCAGGAAAGAGGGAGCCGCGGGGTATAATTCACCCCTCCACTTT.

CDR3 region: CASSRKTPGELFF. The CDR3 DNA reads TGTGCCAGCAGCCGGAAGACACCAGGGGAGCTGTTTTTT. V usage is TRBV3-1 (or the pseudogene TRBV3-2) and J usage is TRBJ2-2; D remains unclear. There are 13 residues in the CDR3. Germline V gene sequence: CDR1 LGHDT, CDR2 YNNKEL (reference sequence). V gave up 4 bases and J gave up 8 bases, with 11 bases separating them.

The chain has TRBV9 and TRBJ1-2; the D is unclear. Germline CDR1 reads SGDLS; CDR2 reads YYNGEE. The CDR3 length is 15 residues. The ends were cut back, 0 bases at V and 2 bases at J, with 11 bases in the middle. The CDR3 coding sequence is TGTGCCAGCAGCGTAGGGCCGACATCGAACTATGGCTACACCTTC. This codes for CASSVGPTSNYGYTF.

This clone occurred once. This chain connects TRBV7-9 to TRBJ2-2; 9 bases align to TRBD1. The CDR3 is made up of 16 amino acids. CDR1 is SEHNR and CDR2 is FQNEAQ in the germline V gene (reference sequence). V trimming: 5 bases; J trimming: 5 bases; junction bases outside the gene matches: 9. CDR3 sequence (DNA): TGTGCCAGCAGCACCCGGACAGGGGTGGTGACCGGGGAGCTGTTTTTT. It codes for CASSTRTGVVTGELFF.

The CDR3 here is CASKSGGATVGDTQYF. CDR3 nucleotides: TGTGCCAGCAAGAGCGGGGGGGCCACCGTGGGTGATACGCAGTATTTT. This chain connects TRBV28 to TRBJ2-3; TRBD2 matches at 10 bases. Germline V gene lookup returns CDR1 MDHEN and CDR2 SYDVKM. V gave up 7 bases and J gave up 6 bases; unmatched junction bases: 13. This CDR3 has 16 residues.

The chain is built from TRBV5-8 and TRBJ2-1; 11 bases line up with TRBD2. CDR1 is SGHTS and CDR2 is YDEGEE in the germline V gene. The CDR3 is 15 amino acids. The V gene end was trimmed by 4 bases and the J gene end by 3 bases; junction bases not matched to a gene: 3. CDR3: CASSTGTSGYNEQFF. The CDR3 DNA reads TGTGCCAGCAGCACCGGGACTAGCGGCTACAATGAGCAGTTCTTC.

This clone has only a few counts. This chain joins TRBV10-3 and TRBJ1-2; D possibly corresponds to TRBD1 (5 bases). Trimming took off 2 bases at V and 3 bases at J, with 7 bases between the two ends. Per the germline V gene, CDR1 is ENHRY and CDR2 is SYGVKD. CDR3 size: 13 residues. The CDR3 reads CAISEGGDYGYTF. The CDR3 coding sequence is TGTGCCATCAGTGAGGGAGGGGACTATGGCTACACCTTC.

The genes are TRBV5-5 and TRBJ1-2; no clear D gene. Looked up from germline, CDR1 is SGHKS and CDR2 is YYEKEE (reference sequence). The CDR3 runs 15 residues. Trimming cost V 6 bases and J 0 bases, with 15 bases left between them. The CDR3 nucleotides are TGTGCCAGCAACCTTTTAGTCCGTTCTAACTATGGCTACACCTTC. Translation: CASNLLVRSNYGYTF.